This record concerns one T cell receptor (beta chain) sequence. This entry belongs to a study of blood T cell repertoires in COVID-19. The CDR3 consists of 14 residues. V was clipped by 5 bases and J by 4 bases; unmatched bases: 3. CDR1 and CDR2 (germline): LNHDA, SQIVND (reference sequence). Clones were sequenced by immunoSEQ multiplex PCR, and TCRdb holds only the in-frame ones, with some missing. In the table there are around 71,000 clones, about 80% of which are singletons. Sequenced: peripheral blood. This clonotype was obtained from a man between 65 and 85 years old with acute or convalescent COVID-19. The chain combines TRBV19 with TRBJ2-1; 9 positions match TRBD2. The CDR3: CASSLAGAYNEQFF. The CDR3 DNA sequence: TGTGCCAGTAGTTTAGCGGGAGCTTACAATGAGCAGTTCTTC.